This is a list of T cell receptor beta chains from one sample in a study of beta chain features in type 1 diabetes. The method was immunoSEQ multiplex PCR; TCRdb's version includes in-frame clones alone and lacks a portion of them. The sample has approximately 260,000 clones; 20% to 25% are singletons. Sequenced: naive CD4+ T cells from blood. These receptors were taken from a woman in her 30s with type 1 diabetes. CDR3s include the opening cysteine and the closing phenylalanine or tryptophan. The D gene is left open where the match is weak. Clone sizes are given selectively: once, few, many, or a class where the clone is expanded.

v_call: TRBV2
d_call: .
clone_size: once
j_call: TRBJ2-7
cdr3_aa: CASSHRDPSSYEQYF
cdr3_nt: TGTGCCAGCAGTCACAGGGACCCCTCCTCCTACGAGCAGTACTTC

v_call: TRBV19
d_call: TRBD1
clone_size: .
j_call: TRBJ2-7
cdr3_aa: CASSKSGTDYEQYF
cdr3_nt: TGTGCCAGTAGTAAATCCGGGACAGACTACGAGCAGTACTTC

v_call: TRBV29-1
d_call: TRBD1
clone_size: .
j_call: TRBJ2-1
cdr3_aa: CSVEQGASANEQFF
cdr3_nt: TGCAGCGTTGAGCAGGGGGCTAGCGCCAATGAGCAGTTCTTC

v_call: TRBV29-1
d_call: .
clone_size: few
j_call: TRBJ1-2
cdr3_aa: CSYAGRREDGYTF
cdr3_nt: TGCAGCTACGCCGGTCGCAGGGAGGATGGCTACACCTTC

v_call: TRBV25-1
d_call: .
clone_size: few
j_call: TRBJ2-1
cdr3_aa: CASSEWAGAYNEQFF
cdr3_nt: TGTGCCAGCAGTGAGTGGGCAGGGGCTTACAATGAGCAGTTCTTC

v_call: TRBV11-3
d_call: TRBD2
clone_size: few
j_call: TRBJ2-7
cdr3_aa: CASSLEGTSGFTSYEQYF
cdr3_nt: TGTGCCAGCAGCTTAGAAGGGACTAGCGGGTTCACCTCCTACGAGCAGTACTTC

v_call: TRBV29-1
d_call: .
clone_size: few
j_call: TRBJ2-5
cdr3_aa: CSGKQAPETQYF
cdr3_nt: TGCAGCGGGAAACAGGCCCCGGAGACCCAGTACTTC

v_call: TRBV18
d_call: .
clone_size: .
j_call: TRBJ1-4
cdr3_aa: CASSPRAGGEKLFF
cdr3_nt: TGTGCCAGCTCACCAAGGGCCGGAGGGGAAAAACTGTTTTTT

v_call: TRBV11-3
d_call: .
clone_size: .
j_call: TRBJ2-5
cdr3_aa: CASSLMTAQETQYF
cdr3_nt: TGTGCCAGCAGCCTAATGACAGCCCAAGAGACCCAGTACTTC

v_call: TRBV14
d_call: .
clone_size: few
j_call: TRBJ1-1
cdr3_aa: CASSQGLDTEAFF
cdr3_nt: TGTGCCAGCAGCCAAGGACTGGACACTGAAGCTTTCTTT

v_call: TRBV15
d_call: .
clone_size: few
j_call: TRBJ2-7
cdr3_aa: CATSRDRGFYEQYF
cdr3_nt: TGTGCCACCAGCAGAGATCGAGGGTTCTACGAGCAGTACTTC

v_call: TRBV6-1
d_call: .
clone_size: .
j_call: TRBJ2-1
cdr3_aa: CASSLGLVYNEQFF
cdr3_nt: TGTGCCAGCAGCCTTGGCCTAGTCTACAATGAGCAGTTCTTC

v_call: TRBV30
d_call: TRBD2
clone_size: .
j_call: TRBJ2-5
cdr3_aa: CAWGGLAGGETQYF
cdr3_nt: TGTGCCTGGGGGGGACTAGCGGGAGGTGAGACCCAGTACTTC

v_call: TRBV11-2
d_call: TRBD1
clone_size: .
j_call: TRBJ1-2
cdr3_aa: CASSRTGNYGYTF
cdr3_nt: TGTGCCAGCAGCCGGACAGGGAACTATGGCTACACCTTC

v_call: TRBV5-4
d_call: .
clone_size: few
j_call: TRBJ2-7
cdr3_aa: CASSLDPVSYEQYF
cdr3_nt: TGTGCCAGCAGCTTGGACCCGGTTTCCTACGAGCAGTACTTC

v_call: TRBV6-5
d_call: .
clone_size: .
j_call: TRBJ1-1
cdr3_aa: CASSYGASTEAFF
cdr3_nt: TGTGCCAGCAGTTACGGGGCAAGCACTGAAGCTTTCTTT

v_call: TRBV11-2
d_call: TRBD1
clone_size: few
j_call: TRBJ2-7
cdr3_aa: CASRHPGQTYEQYF
cdr3_nt: TGTGCCAGCAGACACCCGGGACAGACGTACGAGCAGTACTTC

v_call: TRBV14
d_call: .
clone_size: once
j_call: TRBJ1-4
cdr3_aa: CASSHGQPNEKLFF
cdr3_nt: TGTGCCAGCAGCCACGGACAGCCTAATGAAAAACTGTTTTTT

v_call: TRBV14
d_call: TRBD2
clone_size: once
j_call: TRBJ2-1
cdr3_aa: CASSRTSGRATSYNEQFF
cdr3_nt: TGTGCCAGCAGCCGGACTAGCGGGAGGGCCACCTCCTACAATGAGCAGTTCTTC

v_call: TRBV7-9
d_call: TRBD1
clone_size: .
j_call: TRBJ1-2
cdr3_aa: CASSSPRTGLSSYGYTF
cdr3_nt: TGTGCCAGCAGCTCCCCCCGGACAGGGCTGTCAAGCTATGGCTACACCTTC

v_call: TRBV19
d_call: .
clone_size: .
j_call: TRBJ1-2
cdr3_aa: CATRGSGFSGYTF
cdr3_nt: TGTGCCACCAGGGGAAGCGGATTCAGTGGCTACACCTTC

v_call: TRBV4-1
d_call: .
clone_size: .
j_call: TRBJ1-1
cdr3_aa: CASSQIGGNTEAFF
cdr3_nt: TGCGCCAGCAGCCAGATAGGGGGGAACACTGAAGCTTTCTTT

v_call: TRBV2
d_call: TRBD2
clone_size: .
j_call: TRBJ2-4
cdr3_aa: CASSEGLAGGTKNIQYF
cdr3_nt: TGTGCCAGCAGTGAAGGACTAGCGGGAGGCACAAAAAACATTCAGTACTTC

v_call: TRBV4-2
d_call: .
clone_size: .
j_call: TRBJ2-1
cdr3_aa: CASSRPGLGSYNEQFF
cdr3_nt: TGTGCCAGCAGCCGTCCGGGACTCGGGTCCTACAATGAGCAGTTCTTC

v_call: TRBV4-1
d_call: .
clone_size: .
j_call: TRBJ2-7
cdr3_aa: CASSQEGGLTGSQYF
cdr3_nt: TGCGCCAGCAGCCAAGAAGGGGGGTTGACAGGGTCGCAGTACTTC

v_call: TRBV27
d_call: .
clone_size: .
j_call: TRBJ2-5
cdr3_aa: CASSLLQGLTETQYF
cdr3_nt: TGTGCCAGCAGTTTGCTACAGGGTTTGACGGAGACCCAGTACTTC

v_call: TRBV4-1
d_call: TRBD2
clone_size: .
j_call: TRBJ2-3
cdr3_aa: CASSQDRTSAGDTQYF
cdr3_nt: TGCGCCAGCAGCCAAGATCGAACTAGCGCAGGAGATACGCAGTATTTT

v_call: TRBV9
d_call: .
clone_size: .
j_call: TRBJ1-4
cdr3_aa: CASSSGEPEKLFF
cdr3_nt: TGTGCCAGCAGTTCAGGGGAGCCTGAAAAACTGTTTTTT

v_call: TRBV4-1
d_call: .
clone_size: .
j_call: TRBJ2-7
cdr3_aa: CASSQVGGEQYF
cdr3_nt: TGCGCCAGCAGCCAAGTCGGGGGCGAGCAGTACTTC

v_call: TRBV5-1
d_call: .
clone_size: .
j_call: TRBJ2-4
cdr3_aa: CASSFTGDKNIQYF
cdr3_nt: TGCGCCAGCAGCTTTACAGGAGATAAAAACATTCAGTACTTC

v_call: TRBV21-1
d_call: .
clone_size: few
j_call: TRBJ2-5
cdr3_aa: CASSKVRAEEETQYF
cdr3_nt: TGTGCCAGCAGCAAAGTTCGAGCGGAGGAAGAGACCCAGTACTTC

v_call: TRBV4-1
d_call: TRBD1
clone_size: .
j_call: TRBJ2-6
cdr3_aa: CASSQATGFGANVLTF
cdr3_nt: TGCGCCAGCAGCCAAGCGACAGGGTTTGGGGCCAACGTCCTGACTTTC

v_call: TRBV7-8
d_call: TRBD1
clone_size: .
j_call: TRBJ2-3
cdr3_aa: CASSLGAGGFSTDTQYF
cdr3_nt: TGTGCCAGCAGCTTAGGGGCAGGGGGTTTTAGCACAGATACGCAGTATTTT

v_call: TRBV25-1
d_call: TRBD2
clone_size: few
j_call: TRBJ2-5
cdr3_aa: CASSRTSGIQETQYF
cdr3_nt: TGTGCCAGCAGTCGGACTAGCGGGATTCAAGAGACCCAGTACTTC

v_call: TRBV2
d_call: .
clone_size: .
j_call: TRBJ2-1
cdr3_aa: CASTGSSYNEQFF
cdr3_nt: TGTGCCAGCACGGGTAGCTCCTACAATGAGCAGTTCTTC

v_call: TRBV23-1
d_call: .
clone_size: few
j_call: TRBJ1-1
cdr3_aa: CASSQSALGAEMNTEAFF
cdr3_nt: TGCGCCAGCAGTCAATCGGCCCTTGGGGCGGAGATGAACACTGAAGCTTTCTTT

v_call: TRBV6-5
d_call: .
clone_size: .
j_call: TRBJ2-5
cdr3_aa: CASSYNEPGQETQYF
cdr3_nt: TGTGCCAGCAGTTACAATGAGCCGGGGCAAGAGACCCAGTACTTC

v_call: TRBV5-1
d_call: .
clone_size: few
j_call: TRBJ2-1
cdr3_aa: CASRQSGDNNEQFF
cdr3_nt: TGCGCCAGCAGGCAGAGCGGAGACAACAATGAGCAGTTCTTC